This passage covers 10 T cell receptor beta chains from one sample sequenced in a study of blood T cells in healthy people across ages. PCR was performed a second time for roughly 7 to 12 cycles using a sample-barcoded 5' primer and a J-beta primer mix. TCRdb redid the calling of the 5' RACE reads with MiXCR, one entry per CDR3 protein. The sample includes 1.5 million to 1.8 million distinct CDR3 sequences, roughly two fifths of them seen just once. Sequenced input: blood. These receptor sequences come from a woman aged 18-35 years in good health.

This clonotype was detected once. V and J are TRBV6-1 and TRBJ2-5, with D perhaps matching TRBD1 (5 bases). Gene TRBJ2-7 matches the end of the DNA better, so the J call may be wrong. The CDR3 sequence is 14 residues long. Germline V lookup: CDR1 MNHNS, CDR2 SASEGT. CDR3 coding DNA: TGTGCCAGCAGTGAAGAAAGGGGCCTCTACGAGCAGTACTTC. Its protein is CASSEERGLYEQYF.

The V and J genes are TRBV28 and TRBJ2-7; possible D gene TRBD1, 9 bases. Germline V gives CDR1 MDHEN, CDR2 SYDVKM. There are 17 residues in the CDR3. Trimming stripped 1 base from V and 2 bases from J, with 18 bases between. CDR3 DNA: TGTGCCAGCAGTTTATTGAGAGCGGGGGACAGGGCCTACGAGCAGTACTTC. As protein: CASSLLRAGDRAYEQYF.

This clonotype has a handful of counts. J is TRBJ2-5 and V is TRBV7-2; D remains unclear. The DNA end lines up better with TRBJ2-7; the J call may be wrong. Looked up from germline, CDR1 is SGHTA and CDR2 is FQGNSA. There are 14 residues in the CDR3. CDR3 region: CASSFVTRPYEQYF. The CDR3 nucleotides are TGTGCCAGCAGCTTTGTGACGAGACCCTACGAGCAGTACTTC.

This sequence joins TRBV7-9 and TRBJ1-1; 8 bases are shared with TRBD1. Germline CDR1 SEHNR, CDR2 FQNEAQ (reference sequence). V was clipped by 5 bases and J by 4 bases; unmatched bases: 6. This CDR3 spans 14 amino acids. The CDR3: CASSRPGTGTEAFF. The DNA of the CDR3 is TGTGCCAGCAGCCGACCCGGGACAGGCACTGAAGCTTTCTTT.

The V gene is TRBV5-1, the J gene TRBJ2-4; D possibly corresponds to TRBD1 (6 bases). The assigned J gene may be wrong: the sequence end matches TRBJ2-7 better. Germline V gene data show CDR1 as SGHRS and CDR2 as YFSETQ. This CDR3 is built from 15 residues. The CDR3 reads CASSIQPGHSYEQYF. For the CDR3, the DNA is TGCGCCAGCAGCATACAACCGGGACACAGTTACGAGCAGTACTTC.

This clonotype was observed a handful of times. The chain uses TRBV7-2 and TRBJ1-2; 9 nucleotides align to TRBD1. The CDR3 is 15 residues long. The germline V gene has CDR1 SGHTA and CDR2 FQGNSA. After removal of 1 base from V and 8 bases from J, the junction contained 8 bases not matched to a gene. The CDR3 DNA reads as TGTGCCAGCAGCTTAGATGTGGGACAGGGTATCGGCTACACCTTC. This translates into CASSLDVGQGIGYTF.

The chain joins TRBV20-1 to TRBJ2-3; possible D gene TRBD2, 5 bases. Trimming stripped 1 base from V and 1 base from J, with 12 bases between. CDR1 DFQATT and CDR2 SNEGSKA come from the germline V gene (reference sequence). This CDR3 is built from 15 residues. DNA of the CDR3: TGCAGTGCTAGAGTTGGAGGTAGCGGCACAGATACGCAGTATTTT. Protein sequence: CSARVGGSGTDTQYF.

This clonotype was observed a handful of times. The chain joins TRBV29-1 to TRBJ2-3; maybe TRBD1 (6 bases). Looked up from germline, CDR1 is SQVTM and CDR2 is ANQGSEA. The CDR3 loop spans 13 amino acids. Trimming removed 5 bases from V and 1 base from J, with 10 bases in between. Here the CDR3 DNA reads TGCAGCGTTAATGCAGGGGGCACAGATACGCAGTATTTT. It is translated as CSVNAGGTDTQYF.

The chain uses TRBV5-6 and TRBJ2-7; 7 bases align to TRBD1. J lost 12 bases, V lost 2 bases, and 8 bases had no gene match. The V gene's germline CDR1 is SGHDT and CDR2 YYEEEE. CDR3 length: 12 amino acids. CDR3 region: CASSFSTGLPYF. DNA of the CDR3: TGTGCCAGCAGCTTTTCGACAGGGTTGCCGTACTTC.

The chain links TRBV7-9 to TRBJ1-4; possible D gene TRBD1, 5 bases. The V and J ends lost 3 bases and 0 bases respectively, with 20 bases between them. Germline loops: CDR1 SEHNR, CDR2 FQNEAQ (reference sequence). This CDR3 is 19 amino acids long. In nucleotides, the CDR3 is TGTGCCAGCAGCTTGGCCATCGGGGCAGCCTTTGCAACTAATGAAAAACTGTTTTTT. Its translation: CASSLAIGAAFATNEKLFF.